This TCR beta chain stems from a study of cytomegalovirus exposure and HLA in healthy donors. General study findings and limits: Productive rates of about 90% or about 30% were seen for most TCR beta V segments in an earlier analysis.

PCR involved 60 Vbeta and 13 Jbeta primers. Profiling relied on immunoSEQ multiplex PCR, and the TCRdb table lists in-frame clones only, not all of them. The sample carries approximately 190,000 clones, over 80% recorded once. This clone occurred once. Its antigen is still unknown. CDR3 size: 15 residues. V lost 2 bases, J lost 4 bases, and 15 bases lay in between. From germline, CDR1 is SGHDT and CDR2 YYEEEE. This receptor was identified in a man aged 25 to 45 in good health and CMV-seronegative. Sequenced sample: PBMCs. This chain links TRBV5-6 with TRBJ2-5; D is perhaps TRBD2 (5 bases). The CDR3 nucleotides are TGTGCCAGCAGCTTACCTACTAGAATCGGAGAGACCCAGTACTTC. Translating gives CASSLPTRIGETQYF.